The 29 T cell receptor beta chains reported below all come from one sample, sequenced in a study of T cell responses to AZD1222 COVID-19 vaccine. Assay used: immunoSEQ multiplex PCR; TCRdb lists only in-frame clones, some missing. Among 50,000 to 65,000 clones listed, about nine tenths were seen once. The material was peripheral blood, obtained 28 days after the second dose of the MenACWY control vaccine. The receptors derive from an adult who received the MenACWY meningococcal vaccine as a control.

The chain links TRBV27 to TRBJ2-1, with TRBD1 identical over 8 bases. This CDR3 contains 18 residues. Germline-derived CDR1 and CDR2 are MNHEY and SMNVEV (reference sequence). V lost 7 bases and J lost 7; bases outside the gene matches: 21. The CDR3 spells CASIRQGFGAQGENEQFF. The DNA of the CDR3 is TGTGCCAGCATACGACAGGGGTTCGGGGCCCAAGGGGAAAATGAGCAGTTCTTC.

The sample holds one count of this clone. This chain joins TRBV3-1 (or the pseudogene TRBV3-2) and TRBJ2-7, with D unclear. The CDR3 is 14 residues long. With 1 base removed from V and 2 bases from J, the gap between germline ends came to 9 bases. Germline V gene data show CDR1 as LGHDT and CDR2 as YNNKEL (reference sequence). DNA of the CDR3: TGTGCCAGCAGCCAAGGGGTAACCCCCTACGAGCAGTACTTC. Encoded protein: CASSQGVTPYEQYF.

This chain links TRBV3-1 (or the pseudogene TRBV3-2) with TRBJ2-5; possible D gene TRBD2, 6 bases. The CDR3 consists of 16 residues. The germline V and J ends were trimmed by 4 bases and 7 bases, with 22 bases remaining between them. The V gene's germline CDR1 is LGHDT and CDR2 YNNKEL (reference sequence). This CDR3 reads CASSLIADDIGSTQYF. DNA of the CDR3: TGTGCCAGCAGCCTTATAGCGGATGATATCGGGTCGACCCAGTACTTC.

The V and J genes are TRBV20-1 and TRBJ2-7; D possibly corresponds to TRBD2 (5 bases). The V and J ends lost 3 bases and 0 bases respectively, with 12 bases between them. The CDR3 is 14 residues long. Germline CDR1 and CDR2: DFQATT and SNEGSKA (reference sequence). The CDR3 is CSASRGSRSYEQYF. The CDR3 nucleotides are TGCAGTGCTAGTAGAGGGAGTCGCTCCTACGAGCAGTACTTC.

Of note for this clone: Within the sample, other DNA sequences also encode this same CDR3. The gene calls are TRBV7-9 and TRBJ2-7; D unclear. CDR3 length: 13 residues. The V end was cut by 0 bases, the J end by 3 bases, with 6 bases between. Germline CDR1 reads SEHNR; CDR2 reads FQNEAQ (reference sequence). The CDR3 DNA sequence: TGTGCCAGCAGCTTAGCGACGGGCTACGAGCAGTACTTC. This gives the protein CASSLATGYEQYF. Full variable domain (missing parts from reference TRBV7-9 and TRBJ2-7): DTGVSQNPRHKITKRGQNVTFRCDPISEHNRLYWYRQTLGQGPEFLTYFQNEAQLEKSRLLSDRFSAERPKGSFSTLEIQRTEQGDSAMYLCASSLATGYEQYFGPGTRLTVT.

This clone was seen just once. The rearrangement links TRBV3-1 (or the pseudogene TRBV3-2) to TRBJ2-7, with D perhaps TRBD2 (5 bases). CDR1 is LGHDT and CDR2 is YNNKEL in the germline V gene (reference sequence). V shed 0 bases and J shed 5 bases, with 14 bases lying between them. This CDR3 comprises 15 residues. CDR3 region: CASSQERAAPNEQYF. The CDR3 region has the DNA TGTGCCAGCAGCCAAGAGAGGGCGGCGCCCAACGAGCAGTACTTC.

This clone was seen once. The chain combines TRBV28 with TRBJ1-5; possibly TRBD1 for D (5 bases). The CDR3 length is 14 residues. Germline assignment: CDR1 MDHEN and CDR2 SYDVKM. The germline V and J ends were trimmed by 6 bases and 6 bases, with 15 bases remaining between them. CDR3 sequence (DNA): TGTGCCAGCAGGTCCCCGGGGCGAACTCAGCCCCAGCATTTT. Translation: CASRSPGRTQPQHF.

The J gene is TRBJ2-5, the V gene TRBV28; tentatively, D is TRBD2 (5 bases). Germline V gene data show CDR1 as MDHEN and CDR2 as SYDVKM. The CDR3 covers 12 residues. Trimming cost V 6 bases and J 10 bases, with 15 bases left between them. CDR3 DNA sequence: TGTGCCAGCAGGAGGACTGGCCCTGACCAGTACTTC. Translating gives CASRRTGPDQYF.

The gene calls are TRBV5-1 and TRBJ2-2; D might be TRBD2 (5 bases). The CDR3 extends over 13 amino acids. The V gene lost 6 bases and the J gene lost 5 bases, with 11 bases spanning the gap. Germline V CDR1 and CDR2: SGHRS, YFSETQ. This chain's CDR3 is CASNVGGTGELFF. The DNA of the CDR3 is TGCGCCAGCAACGTCGGCGGGACCGGGGAGCTGTTTTTT.

The rearrangement links TRBV7-2 to TRBJ2-1; TRBD2 aligns across 11 bases. The CDR3 totals 15 residues. Germline V lookup: CDR1 SGHTA, CDR2 FQGNSA. V lost 1 base to trimming and J lost 6 bases; unmatched junction nucleotides: 2. The CDR3 DNA follows: TGTGCCAGCAGCTTAGGACTAGCGGGACTCAATGAGCAGTTCTTC. Its translation is CASSLGLAGLNEQFF.

This rearrangement joins TRBV2 to TRBJ2-2; a possible D gene is TRBD2 (6 bases). This CDR3 has 12 amino acids. V was cut by 6 bases and J by 7 bases, with 9 bases left in between. Germline CDR1 and CDR2: SNHLY and FYNNEI. The CDR3 protein is CASREEGGELFF. CDR3 nucleotide sequence: TGTGCCAGCAGAGAGGAGGGCGGGGAGCTGTTTTTT. The whole variable domain, remainder taken from reference TRBV2 and TRBJ2-2, is EPEVTQTPSHQVTQMGQEVILRCVPISNHLYFYWYRQILGQKVEFLVSFYNNEISEKSEIFDDQFSVERPDGSNFTLKIRSTKLEDSAMYFCASREEGGELFFGEGSRLTVL.

The chain carries TRBV6-6 and TRBJ1-5, with 7 bases aligning to TRBD1. V lost 6 bases, J lost 7 bases, and 6 bases stayed unmatched. CDR1 MNHNY and CDR2 SVGAGI come from the germline V gene (reference sequence). The CDR3 has 13 amino acids. The CDR3 protein is CASRSTGNQPQHF. CDR3 DNA sequence: TGTGCCAGCAGATCGACAGGGAACCAGCCCCAGCATTTT.

This clone was observed a few times. CDR3: CSVVRGDYGYTF. The CDR3 DNA is TGCAGCGTTGTCCGAGGGGATTATGGCTACACCTTC. The chain links TRBV29-1 to TRBJ1-2; D may be TRBD1 (5 bases). Germline assignment: CDR1 SQVTM and CDR2 ANQGSEA. CDR3 length equals 12 residues. The ends were cut back, 4 bases at V and 5 bases at J, with 11 bases in the middle.

The chain has TRBV19 and TRBJ2-1; 10 bases are a match to TRBD2. With 5 bases clipped from V and 6 bases from J, the junction kept 10 bases outside the gene matches. The CDR3 is 16 amino acids. Germline CDR1 LNHDA, CDR2 SQIVND (reference sequence). The CDR3 DNA reads TGTGCCAGTAGTGGAACCAGCGGGAGGGGTGCCAATGAGCAGTTCTTC. It codes for CASSGTSGRGANEQFF.

In its sample, this clone was seen once. V is TRBV6-5 and J is TRBJ1-1; D call uncertain. The germline gives CDR1 MNHEY, CDR2 SVGAGI. The V gene lost 6 bases and the J gene lost 11 bases, with 16 bases spanning the gap. This CDR3 has 12 amino acids. In DNA form, the CDR3 reads TGTGCCAGCAGGGTTACGGGAGGACGGGCTTTCTTT. Encoded protein: CASRVTGGRAFF.

V is TRBV12-3 or TRBV12-4 and J is TRBJ1-1, with D tentatively TRBD1 (5 bases). Trimming left V 6 bases short and J 6 bases short, with 11 bases between. The CDR3 has 12 residues. CDR3 nucleotide sequence: TGTGCCAGCAGCCCCCAGGGCTCTGAAGCTTTCTTT. Amino acid sequence: CASSPQGSEAFF.

The genes are TRBV9 and TRBJ1-1; 7 nucleotides match TRBD1. Germline-derived CDR1 and CDR2 are SGDLS and YYNGEE. With 3 bases clipped from V and 7 bases from J, the junction kept 6 bases outside the gene matches. There are 13 residues in the CDR3. CDR3 sequence (DNA): TGTGCCAGCAGCGCCTTGGGACAGATTGAAGCTTTCTTT. It yields the protein CASSALGQIEAFF.

The rearrangement links TRBV6-2 or TRBV6-3 to TRBJ2-7; no clear D. Trimming took 2 bases from V and 7 from J, leaving 3 bases between them. The germline V gene has CDR1 MNHEY and CDR2 SVGEGT. This CDR3 contains 10 residues. The CDR3 DNA is TGTGCCAGCAGTTACGGTGAGCAGTACTTC. Translation gives CASSYGEQYF.

The chain couples TRBV10-3 to TRBJ2-3; 12 bases line up with TRBD2. Germline V CDR1 and CDR2: ENHRY, SYGVKD. The CDR3 is 15 residues long. The V gene end was trimmed by 6 bases and the J gene end by 6 bases; junction bases not matched to a gene: 7. The CDR3: CAISAGLAGQDTQYF. The CDR3 bases are TGTGCCATCAGCGCGGGACTAGCGGGTCAGGATACGCAGTATTTT.

J is TRBJ2-1 and V is TRBV6-5, with 12 bases aligning to TRBD2. The V gene's germline CDR1 is MNHEY and CDR2 SVGAGI. J lost 4 bases, V lost 7 bases, and 2 bases had no gene match. This CDR3 region has 14 residues. This CDR3 is CASKTSGSYNEQFF. The CDR3 DNA sequence: TGTGCCAGCAAGACTAGCGGGAGTTACAATGAGCAGTTCTTC.

J is TRBJ1-2 and V is TRBV11-2; unclear D gene. Germline V gene lookup returns CDR1 SGHAT and CDR2 FQNNGV. V lost 5 bases to trimming and J lost 6 bases, with 13 bases between them. There are 13 residues in the CDR3. The CDR3 sequence: CASSGPHGNGYTF. The CDR3 DNA is TGTGCCAGCAGCGGACCACACGGGAATGGCTACACCTTC.

The V call is TRBV10-2, the J call TRBJ1-2; D call uncertain. Germline lookup yields CDR1 WSHSY and CDR2 SAAADI. The length of the CDR3 is 13 residues. Between the trimmed V and J ends, which lost 0 bases and 4 bases, there was a span of 6 bases. The CDR3 is CASSESIAYGYTF. The CDR3 nucleotides are TGCGCCAGCAGTGAGTCAATAGCCTATGGCTACACCTTC.

This clone was seen just once. The chain combines TRBV7-9 with TRBJ1-5, with D uncertain. Trimming pared 8 bases from V and 3 bases from J, leaving 8 bases between. Germline V gives CDR1 SEHNR, CDR2 FQNEAQ (reference sequence). The CDR3 loop spans 12 amino acids. CDR3 nucleotides: TGTGCCAGCGCGGCCCCCAATCAGCCCCAGCATTTT. Translated: CASAAPNQPQHF. Using reference TRBV7-9 and TRBJ1-5 for the parts outside the CDR3, the full variable domain is DTGVSQNPRHKITKRGQNVTFRCDPISEHNRLYWYRQTLGQGPEFLTYFQNEAQLEKSRLLSDRFSAERPKGSFSTLEIQRTEQGDSAMYLCASAAPNQPQHFGDGTRLSIL.

The chain recombines TRBV11-2 with TRBJ2-5; TRBD1 matches at 8 bases. The CDR3 consists of 14 residues. V was clipped by 5 bases and J by 5 bases; unmatched bases: 7. Looked up from germline, CDR1 is SGHAT and CDR2 is FQNNGV. The CDR3 nucleotides read TGTGCCAGCAGCGAGCAGGGGGCACGGGAGACCCAGTACTTC. Its translation: CASSEQGARETQYF.

This clone was observed a handful of times. J is TRBJ2-2 and V is TRBV9, with D unclear. V was trimmed by 3 bases and J by 5 bases, leaving 11 bases between them. CDR1 is SGDLS, CDR2 YYNGEE, per germline. This CDR3 is 14 amino acids long. The CDR3 loop is CASSARVGTGELFF. Here the CDR3 DNA reads TGTGCCAGCAGCGCCCGCGTGGGGACCGGGGAGCTGTTTTTT.

V usage is TRBV18 and J usage is TRBJ1-1, with D uncertain. The CDR3 totals 16 residues. Germline lookup yields CDR1 KGHSH and CDR2 LQKENI. Trimming removed 1 base from V and 6 bases from J, with 18 bases in between. The CDR3 reads CASSPRFGLEEAEAFF. The CDR3 region has the DNA TGTGCCAGCTCACCACGCTTTGGTTTGGAGGAGGCTGAAGCTTTCTTT.

This chain links TRBV27 with TRBJ2-4, with D hard to call. The CDR3 runs 14 residues. Per the germline V gene, CDR1 is MNHEY and CDR2 is SMNVEV (reference sequence). V lost 2 bases, J lost 3 bases, and 8 bases lay in between. In DNA form, the CDR3 reads TGTGCCAGCAGTTTACGGACGGACAAAAACATTCAGTACTTC. Translating gives CASSLRTDKNIQYF.

The CDR3 DNA reads as TGCGCCAGCAGCTTGGGCCCCACGGCGGCTAATGAAAAACTGTTTTTT. Amino acid sequence: CASSLGPTAANEKLFF. The rearrangement links TRBV5-1 to TRBJ1-4; D unresolved. The germline V gene has CDR1 SGHRS and CDR2 YFSETQ. This CDR3 has 16 amino acids. V lost 0 bases, J lost 3 bases, and 12 bases lay in between. Full variable domain (remainder filled in from reference TRBV5-1 and TRBJ1-4): KAGVTQTPRYLIKTRGQQVTLSCSPISGHRSVSWYQQTPGQGLQFLFEYFSETQRNKGNFPGRFSGRQFSNSRSEMNVSTLELGDSALYLCASSLGPTAANEKLFFGSGTQLSVL.

The chain links TRBV27 to TRBJ1-4; D ambiguous. This CDR3 region has 14 residues. Germline CDR1 MNHEY, CDR2 SMNVEV (reference sequence). V was cut by 6 bases and J by 6 bases, with 14 bases left in between. In nucleotides, the CDR3 is TGTGCCAGCAGCCCCTCAGGCCATTATGAAAAACTGTTTTTT. The encoded protein is CASSPSGHYEKLFF.